This T cell receptor beta chain appears in the sequencing data of a study of T cell responses to AZD1222 COVID-19 vaccine. In the study overall: It was second doses at about 4 or about 12 weeks that were pooled. Study-wide points: Two doses of AZD1222 preceded a rise in Spike-specific TCR breadth and depth. Donors skewed white British and female; clonal diversity was possibly underestimated. Unmutated variant regions are reportedly the target of nearly half of TCRs that are spike-specific.

CDR1 is SGHVS, CDR2 FQNEAQ, per germline. The ends lost 6 bases at V and 5 bases at J; junction bases unmatched: 8. CDR3 length equals 14 residues. This table comes from immunoSEQ multiplex PCR, and its TCRdb copy is limited to in-frame clones, with some not included. This sample carries 99,000 or so clones, approximately 88% of them seen once, and the ten largest clones take 2% to 3%. With regard to this clone: Its antigen is unidentified.

This clonotype originated in an adult in good health. The sequences come from peripheral blood, collected on day 0 of AZD1222 vaccination. This chain connects TRBV7-8 to TRBJ2-7, with TRBD1 identical over 9 bases. Written as DNA, the CDR3 is TGTGCCAGCAGTGTCCGGGACAGGGTACACGAGCAGTACTTC. Amino acids: CASSVRDRVHEQYF. The full variable domain, in which reference TRBV7-8 and TRBJ2-7 provide the parts outside the CDR3, is GAGVSQSPRYKVAKRGQDVALRCDPISGHVSLFWYQQALGQGPEFLTYFQNEAQLDKSGLPSDRFFAERPEGSVSTLKIQRTQQEDSAVYLCASSVRDRVHEQYFGPGTRLTVT.